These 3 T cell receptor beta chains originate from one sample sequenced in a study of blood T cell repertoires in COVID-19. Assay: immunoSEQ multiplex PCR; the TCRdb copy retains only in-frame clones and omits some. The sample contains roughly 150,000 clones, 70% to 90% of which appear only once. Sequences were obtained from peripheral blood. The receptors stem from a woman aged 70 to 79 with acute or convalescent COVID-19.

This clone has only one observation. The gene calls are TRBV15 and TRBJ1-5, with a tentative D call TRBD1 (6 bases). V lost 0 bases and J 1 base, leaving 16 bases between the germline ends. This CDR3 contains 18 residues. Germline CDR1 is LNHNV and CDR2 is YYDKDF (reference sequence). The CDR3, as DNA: TGTGCCACCAGCAGAGATCTTGCGGGGGGCAGGAGCAATCAGCCCCAGCATTTT. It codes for CATSRDLAGGRSNQPQHF.

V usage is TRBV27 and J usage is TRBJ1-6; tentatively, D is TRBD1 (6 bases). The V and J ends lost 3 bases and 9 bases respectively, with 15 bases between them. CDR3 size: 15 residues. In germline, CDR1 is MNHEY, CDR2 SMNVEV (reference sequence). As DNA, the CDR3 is TGTGCCAGCAGTTTTGGGGGGGCGCCCCGTTCACCCCTCCACTTT. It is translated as CASSFGGAPRSPLHF.

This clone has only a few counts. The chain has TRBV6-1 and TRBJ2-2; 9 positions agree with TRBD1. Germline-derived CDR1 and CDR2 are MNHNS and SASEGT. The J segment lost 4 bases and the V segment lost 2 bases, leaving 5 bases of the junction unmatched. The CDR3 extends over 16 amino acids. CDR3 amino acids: CASSERYRGLTGELFF. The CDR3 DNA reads TGTGCCAGCAGTGAACGATACAGGGGGCTCACCGGGGAGCTGTTTTTT.